These T cell receptor beta chains were read from a single sample in a study of immune characterization of retroperitoneal liposarcoma. TCRdb called the PCR reads again in MiXCR, with one record for every CDR3 protein. The table has around 10,000 distinct CDR3 sequences, over 20% seen once; the top ten hold approximately 9%. Sequencing was performed on blood. These receptors all come from a female donor with retroperitoneal liposarcoma. Both conserved end residues are part of each CDR3. D genes are given only for firm matches. Rows may omit the clone size; those that give it use once, few, many or a size class.

TRBJ2-1 many NA TRBV7-3 CASSLLGAGTGNEQFF TGTGCCAGCAGCTTACTCGGGGCGGGAACGGGGAATGAGCAGTTCTTC
TRBJ2-3 many NA TRBV6-5 CASKLNARDTQYF TGTGCCAGCAAACTGAACGCCCGGGATACGCAGTATTTT
TRBJ2-7 medium-sized NA TRBV11-2 CASSSRLRPPSYEQYF TGTGCCAGCAGCTCCCGGCTTAGGCCCCCATCCTACGAGCAGTACTTC
TRBJ2-3 NA NA TRBV5-1 CASSFTTTDTQYF TGCGCCAGCAGCTTTACGACCACAGATACGCAGTATTTT
TRBJ1-1 few NA TRBV6-2/TRBV6-3 CASSYSFRVGAFF TGTGCCAGCAGTTACTCGTTCAGGGTTGGAGCTTTCTTT
TRBJ2-1 NA TRBD2 TRBV5-6 CASSFGLAGTYEQFF TGTGCCAGCAGTTTCGGACTAGCGGGAACCTATGAGCAGTTCTTC
TRBJ2-1 NA TRBD2 TRBV6-1 CASRNPGLHNEEYF TGTGCCAGCAGAAACCCGGGACTACACAACGAAGAGTACTTC
TRBJ2-7 NA TRBD2 TRBV6-1 CANRPGGGSSYEQYF TGTGCCAACAGACCTGGGGGGGGGAGCTCCTACGAGCAGTACTTC
TRBJ1-1 many NA TRBV10-1 CASSENGPENAEAFF TGCGCCAGCAGTGAAAACGGCCCCGAGAACGCTGAAGCTTTCTTT
TRBJ2-7 NA TRBD2 TRBV9 CASSASSGSSYEQYF TGTGCCAGCAGCGCTTCTAGCGGCTCCTCCTACGAGCAGTACTTC
TRBJ2-2 NA NA TRBV11-3 CASSLVSTGELFF TGTGCCAGCAGCTTAGTCAGCACCGGGGAGCTGTTTTTT
TRBJ2-1 medium-sized NA TRBV11-3 CASSLRPGYNEQFF TGTGCCAGCAGCTTACGTCCGGGCTACAATGAGCAGTTCTTC
TRBJ2-7 NA TRBD2 TRBV5-1 CASHIASGSYEQYF TGCGCCAGCCATATCGCTAGCGGCTCCTACGAGCAGTACTTC
TRBJ2-1 medium-sized TRBD2 TRBV12-5 CASKAQAGGFRQFF TGTGCTAGTAAGGCTCAAGCGGGAGGGTTTAGGCAGTTCTTC
TRBJ2-3 NA NA TRBV24-1 CATSDLMSPSTDTQYF TGTGCCACCAGTGATTTGATGTCCCCTAGCACAGATACGCAGTATTTT
TRBJ2-5 medium-sized NA TRBV7-6 CASSQKETQYF TGTGCCAGCAGCCAGAAAGAGACCCAGTACTTC
TRBJ2-1 NA TRBD2 TRBV7-6 CASSPSGGSLSYEQFF TGTGCCAGCAGCCCAAGTGGCGGGAGTCTCTCCTACGAGCAGTTCTTC
TRBJ2-5 many NA TRBV6-5 CASSYGRVSGQETQYF TGTGCCAGCAGTTACGGCAGGGTCTCGGGGCAAGAGACCCAGTACTTC
TRBJ2-6 many NA TRBV6-6 CASSYSNIRRASGANVLTF TGTGCCAGCAGTTACTCGAATATCCGTCGGGCCTCTGGGGCCAACGTCCTGACTTTC
TRBJ1-3 once NA TRBV6-1 CASSEEGTGNTIYF TGTGCCAGCAGTGAAGAGGGGACTGGAAACACCATATATTTT
TRBJ1-2 NA TRBD1 TRBV5-4 CASSLRDRDNYGYTF TGTGCCAGCAGCTTGCGGGACAGGGATAACTATGGCTACACCTTC
TRBJ1-4 NA NA TRBV6-1 CASSGQRNEKLFF TGTGCCTCCTCCGGACAGCGTAATGAAAAACTGTTTTTT
TRBJ1-2 many TRBD1 TRBV6-1 CASRTRTGGQGGYTF TGTGCCAGCAGGACCCGGACAGGGGGCCAGGGTGGCTACACCTTC
TRBJ2-1 NA NA TRBV12-3/TRBV12-4 CASTLTGRYNEQFF TGTGCCAGCACCCTAACGGGACGGTACAATGAGCAGTTCTTC
TRBJ1-1 few NA TRBV25-1 CASSEWKGGNTEAFF TGTGCCAGCAGTGAATGGAAGGGAGGAAACACTGAAGCTTTCTTT
TRBJ2-3 few NA TRBV5-1 CASSFDRREDTQYF TGCGCCAGCAGCTTCGATCGTAGGGAAGATACGCAGTATTTT
TRBJ1-3 NA TRBD1 TRBV12-3/TRBV12-4 CASSFGQGRNTIYF TGTGCCAGCAGTTTTGGACAGGGTAGAAACACCATATATTTT
TRBJ2-7 few TRBD2 TRBV4-1 CASSQDQAGGDYEQYF TGCGCCAGCAGCCAAGATCAGGCGGGAGGGGACTACGAGCAGTACTTC
TRBJ1-2 many NA TRBV6-5 CASSYSGQDYTF TGTGCCAGCAGTTACTCGGGGCAGGACTACACCTTC
TRBJ2-1 many NA TRBV27 CASRQTYNEQFF TGTGCCAGCAGGCAGACCTACAATGAGCAGTTCTTC
TRBJ2-5 few NA TRBV5-6 CASSLLAVRQETQYF TGTGCCAGCAGCCTCTTAGCGGTGCGCCAAGAGACCCAGTACTTC
TRBJ2-1 few NA TRBV6-1 CASSYEPSSYNEQFF TGTGCCAGCAGTTATGAGCCAAGCTCCTACAATGAGCAGTTCTTC
TRBJ1-2 NA TRBD1 TRBV6-1 CASSGDRGYVYTF TGTGCCAGCAGTGGTGACAGGGGCTATGTCTACACCTTC
TRBJ1-1 NA NA TRBV5-1 CASSRPQDGWTEAFF TGCGCCAGCAGCCGCCCCCAAGACGGGTGGACTGAAGCTTTCTTT
TRBJ2-2 many TRBD1 TRBV6-1 CASAGQANTGELFF TGTGCCAGCGCAGGACAGGCGAACACCGGGGAGCTGTTTTTT
TRBJ1-6 NA TRBD1 TRBV6-1 CASTPGQGESPLHF TGTGCCAGCACCCCGGGACAGGGGGAATCACCCCTCCACTTT
TRBJ2-3 NA TRBD2 TRBV4-1 CASSQEIRAGVFTDTQYF TGCGCCAGCAGCCAAGAGATTCGAGCGGGAGTTTTCACAGATACGCAGTATTTT